The 28 T cell receptor beta chains given below trace back to one sample, sequenced in a study of Ad26.COV2.S vaccination and SARS-CoV-2 variants. This sample's treatment: around 19 received Ad26.COV2.S at low or high dose, single or two shots; a few received placebo; per-sample allocation not given. At day 63 after the first vaccine or placebo injection, samples were drawn. Using immunoSEQ multiplex PCR, the repertoire was profiled, and TCRdb retains in-frame clones only, with some absent. Of a few hundred thousand clones in the sample, 83% are singletons; the top ten hold almost 7.5%. The source material was peripheral blood, sampled in a trial of Ad26.COV2.S vaccine versus placebo. These receptors all stem from a person aged 18 to 65 who received the Ad26.COV2.S COVID-19 vaccine or a placebo.

This clone occurred once. The rearrangement joins TRBV27 to TRBJ1-1, with 8 nucleotides matching TRBD1. Trimming cost V 2 bases and J 1 base; bases outside gene matches: 3. The CDR3 covers 15 residues. CDR1 and CDR2 (germline): MNHEY, SMNVEV (reference sequence). The chain's CDR3 is CASSLVGTGNTEAFF. CDR3 sequence (DNA): TGTGCCAGCAGTTTAGTGGGGACAGGGAACACTGAAGCTTTCTTT.

The rearrangement uses TRBV7-6 and TRBJ2-3, with a possible D match to TRBD2 (6 bases). This CDR3 comprises 17 residues. Looked up from germline, CDR1 is SGHVS and CDR2 is FNYEAQ. V was trimmed by 1 base and J by 5 bases, leaving 19 bases between them. CDR3 DNA sequence: TGTGCCAGCAGCTTAGTGCTGGCGGGGTCCCCGGGAGATACGCAGTATTTT. It translates to CASSLVLAGSPGDTQYF.

On this clone itself: Other DNA sequences within the sample encode an identical CDR3. The chain carries TRBV6-5 and TRBJ1-1; D gene uncertain. The CDR3 extends over 14 amino acids. The V gene's germline CDR1 is MNHEY and CDR2 SVGAGI. Trimming removed 3 bases at V and 0 bases at J, with 8 bases between. CDR3 residues: CASSYSTVNTEAFF. CDR3 in DNA: TGTGCCAGCAGTTATTCGACTGTGAACACTGAAGCTTTCTTT.

The chain has TRBV23-1 and TRBJ1-5, with 8 bases lining up with TRBD1. TRBV23-1 is assigned to the ORF class and has an uncertain function. This CDR3 spans 15 amino acids. V lost 4 bases, J lost 7 bases, and 9 bases stayed unmatched. The CDR3 loop is CASSRTTGGLQPQHF. The CDR3 DNA is TGCGCCAGCAGTCGCACAACAGGGGGATTGCAGCCCCAGCATTTT.

V and J are TRBV5-6 and TRBJ2-1, with D perhaps TRBD2 (6 bases). CDR1 SGHDT and CDR2 YYEEEE come from the germline V gene. V was trimmed by 2 bases and J by 2 bases, leaving 14 bases between them. The CDR3 sequence is 16 residues long. CDR3 sequence reads: CASSLTSGPAYNEQFF. CDR3 coding DNA: TGTGCCAGCAGCTTAACAAGCGGGCCCGCCTACAATGAGCAGTTCTTC.

The sample holds one count of this clone. This chain links TRBV6-2 or TRBV6-3 with TRBJ2-7; possibly TRBD2 for D (5 bases). Trimming stripped 4 bases from V and 2 bases from J, with 9 bases between. This CDR3 spans 13 amino acids. The germline V gene encodes CDR1 MNHEY and CDR2 SVGEGT. As DNA, the CDR3 is TGTGCCAGCAGTTCCGGGGTCCCCTACGAGCAGTACTTC. It specifies CASSSGVPYEQYF.

V usage is TRBV5-1 and J usage is TRBJ2-1; the D is unclear. Trimming cost V 4 bases and J 3 bases, with 14 bases left between them. Germline V gives CDR1 SGHRS, CDR2 YFSETQ. The CDR3 loop spans 15 amino acids. This CDR3 is CASSGDPPVYNEQFF. The CDR3 nucleotides are TGCGCCAGCAGCGGCGACCCGCCCGTCTACAATGAGCAGTTCTTC.

J is TRBJ1-2 and V is TRBV5-8; 9 bases line up with TRBD1. This CDR3 spans 14 amino acids. Looked up from germline, CDR1 is SGHTS and CDR2 is YDEGEE. Germline trimming cut 2 bases from V and 2 bases from J; bases unmatched to any gene: 1. The CDR3 nucleotides are TGTGCCAGCAGCTTTGACAGGGGGAACTATGGCTACACCTTC. Amino acid sequence: CASSFDRGNYGYTF.

CDR3 sequence (DNA): TGTGCCAGCAGCTTAGGAGAGACCACCATATATTTT. Translation gives CASSLGETTIYF. V and J are TRBV7-2 and TRBJ1-3; no clear D. The CDR3 runs to 12 residues. Trimming cost V 1 base and J 9 bases, with 7 bases left between them. Germline CDR1 is SGHTA and CDR2 is FQGNSA. The full variable domain, in which reference TRBV7-2 and TRBJ1-3 provide the parts outside the CDR3, is GAGVSQSPSNKVTEKGKDVELRCDPISGHTALYWYRQSLGQGLEFLIYFQGNSAPDKSGLPSDRFSAERTGGSVSTLTIQRTQQEDSAVYLCASSLGETTIYFGEGSWLTVV.

This clone was detected only a few times. This sequence joins TRBV19 and TRBJ1-1; no clear D. Germline loops: CDR1 LNHDA, CDR2 SQIVND (reference sequence). V was cut by 6 bases and J by 0 bases, with 5 bases left in between. CDR3 length equals 12 residues. This chain's CDR3 is CASRAMNTEAFF. For the CDR3, the DNA is TGTGCCAGTAGAGCCATGAACACTGAAGCTTTCTTT.

The rearrangement joins TRBV7-2 to TRBJ2-7; TRBD2 matches at 9 bases. The germline V gene encodes CDR1 SGHTA and CDR2 FQGNSA. The V and J ends lost 5 bases and 0 bases, in that order; junction bases with no gene match: 8. There are 16 residues in the CDR3. CDR3 residues: CASSLSAGGPSYEQYF. Written as DNA, the CDR3 is TGTGCCAGCAGCCTCTCCGCGGGGGGGCCCTCCTACGAGCAGTACTTC.

This chain connects TRBV29-1 to TRBJ2-7; 7 bases align to TRBD2. This CDR3 is 13 amino acids long. V gave up 0 bases and J gave up 4 bases; unmatched junction bases: 3. Looked up from germline, CDR1 is SQVTM and CDR2 is ANQGSEA. The CDR3 DNA is TGCAGCGTTGAAGATGGGAGGGCTTACGAGCAGTACTTC. Residues: CSVEDGRAYEQYF.

This sequence joins TRBV18 and TRBJ1-1; D perhaps matches TRBD1 (5 bases). CDR3 size: 16 residues. Per the germline V gene, CDR1 is KGHSH and CDR2 is LQKENI. Trimming pared 0 bases from V and 1 base from J, leaving 12 bases between. The CDR3 nucleotides are TGTGCCAGCTCACCACCGGGGGGATTGGGGAACACTGAAGCTTTCTTT. Translating it yields CASSPPGGLGNTEAFF.

V usage is TRBV12-3 or TRBV12-4 and J usage is TRBJ2-5; D may match TRBD1 or TRBD2 (5 bases each). The length of the CDR3 is 12 residues. Trimming left V 3 bases short and J 5 bases short, with 7 bases between. In DNA, the CDR3 is TGTGCCAGCAGTTTGTGGGGGGAGACCCAGTACTTC. It is translated as CASSLWGETQYF.

This chain connects TRBV12-5 to TRBJ1-1; D is undetermined. Germline CDR1 is LGHNT and CDR2 is FRNRAP. V was cut by 4 bases and J by 2 bases, with 8 bases left in between. The CDR3 is 13 amino acids. DNA of the CDR3: TGTGCTAGTGGTTCTCCGGGAAACACTGAAGCTTTCTTT. It codes for CASGSPGNTEAFF.

V gene TRBV4-1 combines with J gene TRBJ1-3; tentatively, D is TRBD1 (5 bases). V lost 1 base and J lost 0, with 16 bases in between. Germline CDR1 reads MGHRA; CDR2 reads YSYEKL. The CDR3 extends over 18 amino acids. CDR3 region: CASSQAWIGALSGNTIYF. The DNA of the CDR3 is TGCGCCAGCAGCCAAGCCTGGATCGGGGCTCTCTCTGGAAACACCATATATTTT.

The rearrangement joins TRBV5-6 to TRBJ2-7; D uncertain. Trimming removed 4 bases from V and 2 bases from J, with 16 bases in between. This CDR3 contains 15 residues. Germline CDR1 is SGHDT and CDR2 is YYEEEE. In DNA, the CDR3 is TGTGCCAGCAGCAGGAGCTGGGCCCACCCCTACGAGCAGTACTTC. Encoded protein: CASSRSWAHPYEQYF. Based on the CDR3 plus reference TRBV5-6 and TRBJ2-7, the full variable domain is DAGVTQSPTHLIKTRGQQVTLRCSPKSGHDTVSWYQQALGQGPQFIFQYYEEEERQRGNFPDRFSGHQFPNYSSELNVNALLLGDSALYLCASSRSWAHPYEQYFGPGTRLTVT.

V is TRBV6-4 and J is TRBJ2-1; D may be TRBD2 (6 bases). This CDR3 spans 16 amino acids. Germline CDR1 and CDR2: MRHNA and SNTAGT. V was cut by 0 bases and J by 6 bases, with 15 bases left in between. CDR3: CASSDSFRGASNEQFF. CDR3 DNA sequence: TGTGCCAGCAGTGACTCCTTCCGCGGGGCGAGCAATGAGCAGTTCTTC.

There are a few counts of this clone. This chain links TRBV20-1 with TRBJ1-3; 7 bases agree with TRBD1. CDR1 is DFQATT and CDR2 is SNEGSKA in the germline V gene (reference sequence). V lost 3 bases and J lost 2; bases outside the gene matches: 4. CDR3 length: 14 residues. The CDR3 bases are TGCAGTGCTAGTGACAGGGCTACTGGAAACACCATATATTTT. This codes for CSASDRATGNTIYF.

In this sample, this clone turned up once. The rearrangement links TRBV18 to TRBJ2-1, with D possibly matching TRBD2 (6 bases). The length of the CDR3 is 16 residues. CDR1 is KGHSH and CDR2 is LQKENI in the germline V gene. The germline V and J ends were trimmed by 1 base and 5 bases, with 15 bases remaining between them. DNA of the CDR3: TGTGCCAGCTCACCACGTGGGGAACCGGGGGACAATGAGCAGTTCTTC. Amino acid sequence: CASSPRGEPGDNEQFF.

A single count supports this clone. The chain uses TRBV27 and TRBJ1-6, with D perhaps matching TRBD1 (6 bases). Germline V CDR1 and CDR2: MNHEY, SMNVEV (reference sequence). The V and J ends lost 5 bases and 6 bases respectively, with 17 bases between them. The CDR3 sequence is 16 residues long. DNA for the CDR3: TGTGCCAGCAGTCCGGGGACTCGACAGGCTAATTCACCCCTCCACTTT. It yields the protein CASSPGTRQANSPLHF.

The chain is built from TRBV6-5 and TRBJ2-5, with D unclear. Germline CDR1 is MNHEY and CDR2 is SVGAGI. Trimming shortened V by 6 bases and J by 9 bases, and 14 bases separated the two germline ends. CDR3 length: 12 amino acids. The DNA of the CDR3 is TGTGCCAGCAGCCCCGACCGAAGACCCCAGTACTTC. Encoded protein: CASSPDRRPQYF.

This clone was observed a handful of times. This chain connects TRBV19 to TRBJ1-6, with 8 bases identical to TRBD1. Germline V gene sequence: CDR1 LNHDA, CDR2 SQIVND (reference sequence). The CDR3 is made up of 13 amino acids. Trimming took 6 bases from V and 8 from J; bases not matched to a gene: 3. The CDR3 nucleotides are TGTGCCAGTAGGGACAGGGAGTATTCACCCCTCCACTTT. It translates to CASRDREYSPLHF.

The V gene is TRBV6-2 or TRBV6-3, the J gene TRBJ2-7; 13 bases map to TRBD2. Germline CDR1 reads MNHEY; CDR2 reads SVGEGT. The CDR3 covers 14 residues. V lost 5 bases to trimming and J lost 7 bases; unmatched junction nucleotides: 5. The CDR3 reads CASSGTSGVLEQYF. The CDR3, as DNA: TGTGCCAGCAGTGGGACTAGCGGGGTCTTGGAGCAGTACTTC.

This clone was seen a few times. This CDR3 is also generated by other DNA sequences in the sample. The J gene is TRBJ1-5, the V gene TRBV5-1; D is ambiguous. Trimming stripped 2 bases from V and 7 bases from J, with 10 bases between. This CDR3 comprises 13 residues. Per germline, CDR1 SGHRS and CDR2 YFSETQ. The CDR3 sequence is CASSLREGQPQHF. Here the CDR3 DNA reads TGCGCCAGCAGCTTAAGGGAGGGACAGCCCCAGCATTTT.

This clone was recorded only once. J is TRBJ1-3 and V is TRBV5-1; no reliable D call. CDR1 SGHRS and CDR2 YFSETQ come from the germline V gene. The V end was cut by 0 bases, the J end by 0 bases, with 10 bases between. This CDR3 is built from 16 residues. For the CDR3, the DNA is TGCGCCAGCAGCTTGGGCTTACTTAGCTCTGGAAACACCATATATTTT. Protein sequence: CASSLGLLSSGNTIYF.

A word on this clone: The sample has other DNA sequences that encode this CDR3 too. The chain links TRBV2 to TRBJ1-5, with D perhaps TRBD1 (5 bases). Germline values: CDR1 SNHLY, CDR2 FYNNEI. V shed 6 bases and J shed 0 bases, with 6 bases lying between them. CDR3 length equals 13 residues. The CDR3 spells CASRGDSNQPQHF. Written as DNA, the CDR3 is TGTGCCAGCAGAGGGGATAGCAATCAGCCCCAGCATTTT.

V and J are TRBV28 and TRBJ1-2, with 7 bases fitting TRBD1. With 3 bases clipped from V and 4 bases from J, the junction kept 5 bases outside the gene matches. Germline V lookup: CDR1 MDHEN, CDR2 SYDVKM. The CDR3 is 14 residues long. The CDR3 nucleotides are TGTGCCAGCAGTTTGGGACAGAGTCCCTATGGCTACACCTTC. Protein: CASSLGQSPYGYTF.